The 26 T cell receptor beta chains listed next were all sequenced from one sample in a study of shared clonotypes between healthy human individuals. The repertoire was sequenced with immunoSEQ multiplex PCR; TCRdb's copy has only in-frame clones and lacks some. There are fewer than 1.6 million clones in the sample; approximately 98.5% occur only once, and over 0.3% lies in the top ten. Material: naive CD4+ T cells sorted from blood. As for subset: CD45RA+ positively selected. All receptors come from a man in his thirties or forties in good health.

This chain links TRBV2 with TRBJ2-3, with TRBD2 identical over 7 bases. The length of the CDR3 is 15 residues. The V gene end was trimmed by 6 bases and the J gene end by 5 bases; junction bases not matched to a gene: 11. Germline V lookup: CDR1 SNHLY, CDR2 FYNNEI. The CDR3 nucleotides read TGTGCCAGCAGAGCTGGTGGCGGGAGAGGAGATACGCAGTATTTT. Translating gives CASRAGGGRGDTQYF.

The genes are TRBV9 and TRBJ2-7; D is unresolved. This CDR3 is 11 amino acids long. Per germline, CDR1 SGDLS and CDR2 YYNGEE. The V and J ends lost 0 bases and 5 bases respectively, with 3 bases between them. The DNA for the CDR3 is TGTGCCAGCAGCGTAGGGGACGAGCAGTACTTC. Protein sequence: CASSVGDEQYF.

The rearrangement uses TRBV18 and TRBJ2-3; no clear D gene. The CDR3 runs 13 residues. The germline CDR1 and CDR2 sequences are KGHSH and LQKENI. V lost 5 bases, J lost 3 bases, and 9 bases lay in between. CDR3 residues: CASSGRNTDTQYF. The DNA of the CDR3 is TGTGCCAGCTCAGGCAGAAATACAGATACGCAGTATTTT.

The chain is built from TRBV27 and TRBJ2-5; D not resolved. In germline, CDR1 is MNHEY, CDR2 SMNVEV (reference sequence). V lost 6 bases to trimming and J lost 7 bases, with 9 bases between them. The CDR3 sequence is 11 residues long. CDR3 in amino acids: CASRYRSTQYF. CDR3 coding DNA: TGTGCCAGCAGATACCGTTCGACCCAGTACTTC.

Comment on this clone: The junction departs from the called germline gene at one end, perhaps through a read error. The gene calls are TRBV15 and TRBJ1-4; TRBD1 agrees at 8 bases. Germline CDR1 and CDR2: LNHNV and YYDKDF (reference sequence). The CDR3 is 12 residues long. For the CDR3, the DNA is TGTGCCACCAGCAAAACGGACAGGGCAGTACTTTTT. Translated, it gives CATSKTDRAVLF.

The chain recombines TRBV25-1 with TRBJ1-5; D uncertain. From germline, CDR1 is MGHDK and CDR2 SYGVNS. This CDR3 has 13 residues. V was shortened by 0 bases and J by 5 bases, with 5 bases between the two germline ends. CDR3 sequence reads: CASSEYGYQPQHF. The CDR3 DNA follows: TGTGCCAGCAGTGAATACGGGTATCAGCCCCAGCATTTT.

The V call is TRBV29-1, the J call TRBJ2-5; TRBD2 aligns across 11 bases. This CDR3 contains 13 residues. V lost 2 bases and J lost 10; bases outside the gene matches: 6. Germline V gene lookup returns CDR1 SQVTM and CDR2 ANQGSEA. In DNA, the CDR3 is TGCAGCGTTGAAATTCGGCTAGCGGGGGGCCAGTACTTC. Encoded protein: CSVEIRLAGGQYF.

Here the CDR3 reads CASRGLAGGTDTQYF. CDR3 in DNA: TGTGCCAGCCGGGGTCTAGCGGGAGGAACAGATACGCAGTATTTT. This rearrangement joins TRBV28 to TRBJ2-3; TRBD2 matches 11 bases. The germline gives CDR1 MDHEN, CDR2 SYDVKM. The CDR3 has 15 amino acids. The V gene end was trimmed by 8 bases and the J gene end by 3 bases; junction bases not matched to a gene: 7.

The V call is TRBV7-9, the J call TRBJ2-1, with TRBD2 matching over 16 bases. Germline loops: CDR1 SEHNR, CDR2 FQNEAQ (reference sequence). V was clipped by 4 bases and J by 9 bases; unmatched bases: 9. This CDR3 spans 17 amino acids. CDR3 region: CASSSGTSGRANGEQFF. As DNA, the CDR3 is TGTGCCAGCAGCTCTGGGACTAGCGGGAGGGCCAACGGTGAGCAGTTCTTC.

The chain uses TRBV7-8 and TRBJ1-4; D ambiguous. Germline CDR1 and CDR2: SGHVS and FQNEAQ. The V and J ends lost 1 base and 2 bases respectively, with 14 bases between them. The CDR3 sequence is 17 residues long. CDR3 in DNA: TGTGCCAGCAGCTTAGAAGTGAGACGGGCCACTAATGAAAAACTGTTTTTT. The encoded protein is CASSLEVRRATNEKLFF.

The V and J genes are TRBV5-1 and TRBJ2-7; 7 bases are shared with TRBD2. CDR1 and CDR2 from the germline V gene are SGHRS and YFSETQ. The CDR3 runs 14 residues. Losses at the gene ends were 1 base for V and 5 bases for J; bases not matched to a gene: 6. DNA for the CDR3: TGCGCCAGCAGCTTGCTAGCGGTTGTGGACGAGCAGTACTTC. Encoded protein: CASSLLAVVDEQYF.

This chain uses TRBV11-1 with TRBJ2-7, with 8 bases fitting TRBD1. The CDR3 loop spans 17 amino acids. CDR1 is SGHAT and CDR2 is FQDESV in the germline V gene (reference sequence). The J segment lost 2 bases and the V segment lost 2 bases, leaving 11 bases of the junction unmatched. The CDR3 region is CASSLTSSGQVAYEQYF. CDR3 in DNA: TGTGCCAGCAGCTTAACTTCCTCGGGACAGGTGGCCTACGAGCAGTACTTC.

DNA of the CDR3: TGTGCCAGCTCACCAGACAGGAACTACTACGAGCAGTACTTC. Residues: CASSPDRNYYEQYF. The rearrangement links TRBV18 to TRBJ2-7; the D gene is possibly TRBD1 (6 bases). The CDR3 covers 14 residues. Germline assignment: CDR1 KGHSH and CDR2 LQKENI. Trimming cost V 2 bases and J 3 bases, with 11 bases left between them. The variable domain in full, with the rest retrieved from reference TRBV18 and TRBJ2-7, is NAGVMQNPRHLVRRRGQEARLRCSPMKGHSHVYWYRQLPEEGLKFMVYLQKENIIDESGMPKERFSAEFPKEGPSILRIQQVVRGDSAAYFCASSPDRNYYEQYFGPGTRLTVT.

The rearrangement joins TRBV4-3 to TRBJ2-7; 9 nucleotides agree with TRBD2. With 3 bases clipped from V and 3 bases from J, the junction kept 12 bases outside the gene matches. CDR3 length: 17 residues. The germline CDR1 and CDR2 sequences are LGHNA and YSLEER. The CDR3 sequence is CASSQDVTSGQNYEQYF. DNA of the CDR3: TGCGCCAGCAGCCAGGACGTAACTAGCGGGCAAAACTACGAGCAGTACTTC.

This clone was observed a single time. V usage is TRBV6-5 and J usage is TRBJ2-5, with D perhaps TRBD2 (6 bases). Germline V gene sequence: CDR1 MNHEY, CDR2 SVGAGI. The V gene lost 7 bases and the J gene lost 5 bases, with 17 bases spanning the gap. This CDR3 region has 14 residues. CDR3 DNA: TGTGCCAGCACCAACCGACTAGTTGGGGAGACCCAGTACTTC. Translation gives CASTNRLVGETQYF.

The J gene is TRBJ2-7, the V gene TRBV15, with 7 bases identical to TRBD2. With V trimmed by 0 bases and J by 3 bases, 8 bases remained unmatched. Germline lookup yields CDR1 LNHNV and CDR2 YYDKDF (reference sequence). CDR3 length: 16 amino acids. In DNA form, the CDR3 reads TGTGCCACCAGCAGAGATCTCGCGGGAGTGGGCTACGAGCAGTACTTC. Its translation: CATSRDLAGVGYEQYF.

This chain connects TRBV11-2 to TRBJ1-2; 8 bases align to TRBD1. The CDR3 sequence is 15 residues long. From germline, CDR1 is SGHAT and CDR2 FQNNGV. After removal of 4 bases from V and 5 bases from J, the junction contained 9 bases not matched to a gene. CDR3 DNA: TGTGCCAGCAGCTCCTTAAGGACAGGGTGGTATGGCTACACCTTC. Protein product: CASSSLRTGWYGYTF. The entire variable domain, with the rest obtained from reference TRBV11-2 and TRBJ1-2, is as follows: EAGVAQSPRYKIIEKRQSVAFWCNPISGHATLYWYQQILGQGPKLLIQFQNNGVVDDSQLPKDRFSAERLKGVDSTLKIQPAKLEDSAVYLCASSSLRTGWYGYTFGSGTRLTVV.

This clone was recorded once. V gene TRBV6-1 combines with J gene TRBJ2-3; 8 positions agree with TRBD2. CDR3 length equals 15 residues. Germline CDR1 reads MNHNS; CDR2 reads SASEGT. The V segment lost 8 bases and the J segment 6 bases; nucleotides outside the gene matches: 13. The CDR3 reads CASELRLAGYDTQYF. CDR3 coding DNA: TGTGCCAGCGAATTAAGGCTAGCGGGTTACGATACGCAGTATTTT.

The chain employs TRBV7-2 and TRBJ2-4; 7 bases align to TRBD2. CDR3 length: 15 amino acids. CDR1 is SGHTA, CDR2 FQGNSA, per germline. The V segment lost 4 bases and the J segment 1 base; nucleotides outside the gene matches: 4. This CDR3 reads CASSWGGRAKNIQYF. The CDR3 DNA sequence: TGTGCCAGCAGCTGGGGGGGTAGGGCCAAAAACATTCAGTACTTC.

This chain links TRBV5-1 with TRBJ2-3; TRBD2 agrees at 15 bases. Germline V gene lookup returns CDR1 SGHRS and CDR2 YFSETQ. V trimming: 4 bases; J trimming: 4 bases; junction bases outside the gene matches: 7. The length of the CDR3 is 17 residues. CDR3 DNA: TGCGCCAGCAGCCCGGGACTAGCGGGAGGATCCCCAGATACGCAGTATTTT. Residues: CASSPGLAGGSPDTQYF. Full variable domain (remainder filled in from reference TRBV5-1 and TRBJ2-3): KAGVTQTPRYLIKTRGQQVTLSCSPISGHRSVSWYQQTPGQGLQFLFEYFSETQRNKGNFPGRFSGRQFSNSRSEMNVSTLELGDSALYLCASSPGLAGGSPDTQYFGPGTRLTVL.

Regarding this clone: One junction end disagrees with the germline gene, perhaps due to a read error. The V call is TRBV7-7, the J call TRBJ2-1, with 10 bases matching TRBD1. The CDR3 extends over 15 amino acids. Germline CDR1 reads SSHAT; CDR2 reads FNYEAQ (reference sequence). CDR3: CASSSRTGGYNEQFF. The DNA of the CDR3 is TGTGCTAGCAGCTCCAGGACAGGGGGGTACAATGAGCAGTTCTTC.

The chain employs TRBV9 and TRBJ2-7; 13 bases fit TRBD2. The CDR3 sequence is 15 residues long. Germline CDR1 reads SGDLS; CDR2 reads YYNGEE. Trimming at V came to 4 bases and at J to 3 bases, leaving 4 bases not matched to a gene. The CDR3 here is CASSKGLAGDYEQYF. The CDR3 nucleotides read TGTGCCAGCAGCAAAGGACTAGCGGGAGACTACGAGCAGTACTTC.

On this clone itself: Other nucleotide sequences from this sample produce the same CDR3. The gene calls are TRBV19 and TRBJ2-7; D gene ambiguous. Trimming took 4 bases from V and 4 from J, leaving 5 bases between them. The germline CDR1 and CDR2 sequences are LNHDA and SQIVND (reference sequence). CDR3 size: 11 residues. The CDR3 loop reads CASSTGYEQYF. Here the CDR3 DNA reads TGTGCCAGTAGTACAGGTTACGAGCAGTACTTC.

The V gene is TRBV7-8, the J gene TRBJ2-7; TRBD2 might be the D (6 bases). Germline CDR1 is SGHVS and CDR2 is FQNEAQ. Trimming removed 1 base at V and 4 bases at J, with 14 bases between. CDR3 size: 15 residues. The CDR3 is CASSLVGGMGYEQYF. The CDR3 coding sequence is TGTGCCAGCAGCTTAGTTGGCGGGATGGGGTACGAGCAGTACTTC. Together with reference TRBV7-8 and TRBJ2-7, the CDR3 gives the full variable domain: GAGVSQSPRYKVAKRGQDVALRCDPISGHVSLFWYQQALGQGPEFLTYFQNEAQLDKSGLPSDRFFAERPEGSVSTLKIQRTQQEDSAVYLCASSLVGGMGYEQYFGPGTRLTVT.

The chain links TRBV7-9 to TRBJ1-5; possible D gene TRBD1, 5 bases. This CDR3 contains 16 residues. The V end lost 2 bases, the J end lost 1 base, and 12 bases lay between the germline ends. CDR1 and CDR2 (germline): SEHNR, FQNEAQ (reference sequence). CDR3 sequence (DNA): TGTGCCAGCAGCTTATGGGGAGGGGTAAGCAATCAGCCCCAGCATTTT. This codes for CASSLWGGVSNQPQHF.

As to this clone: Other DNA sequences in this specimen translate into the identical CDR3. The V and J genes are TRBV19 and TRBJ1-5, with a possible D match to TRBD1 (5 bases). The V gene lost 3 bases and the J gene lost 7 bases, with 10 bases spanning the gap. Per the germline V gene, CDR1 is LNHDA and CDR2 is SQIVND (reference sequence). The CDR3 runs to 13 residues. The CDR3 is CASSMGGDQPQHF. DNA for the CDR3: TGTGCCAGTAGTATGGGAGGGGACCAGCCCCAGCATTTT. Drawing the rest from reference TRBV19 and TRBJ1-5, the complete variable domain is DGGITQSPKYLFRKEGQNVTLSCEQNLNHDAMYWYRQDPGQGLRLIYYSQIVNDFQKGDIAEGYSVSREKKESFPLTVTSAQKNPTAFYLCASSMGGDQPQHFGDGTRLSIL.